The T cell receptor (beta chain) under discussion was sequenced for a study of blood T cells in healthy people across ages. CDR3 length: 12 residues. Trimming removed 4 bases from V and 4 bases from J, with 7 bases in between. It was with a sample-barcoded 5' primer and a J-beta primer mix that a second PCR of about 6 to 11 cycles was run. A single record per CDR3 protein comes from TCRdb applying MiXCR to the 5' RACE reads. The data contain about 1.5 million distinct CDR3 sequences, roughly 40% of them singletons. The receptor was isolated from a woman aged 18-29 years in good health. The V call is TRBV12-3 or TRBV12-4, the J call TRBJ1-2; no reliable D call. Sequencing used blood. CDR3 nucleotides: TGTGCCAGCAGTTCCAGGCCCTATGGCTACACCTTC. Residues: CASSSRPYGYTF.